The present T cell receptor (beta chain) was sequenced within a study of blood T cell repertoires in COVID-19. In the study overall: Both acute and convalescent COVID-19 samples were obtained from the United States, Italy and Spain. The analysed material was cDNA or gDNA that came from T cells, B-cell-depleted T cells, or PBMCs.

Original methodology: Counts of nucleated cells, estimated from reference gene primer amplification, were obtained. Libraries were prepared by immunoSEQ multiplex PCR; TCRdb keeps only in-frame clonotypes and omits some of them. The V and J calls and the clone size are those of that table, but D and trimming were determined from the DNA. The repertoire has 150,000 or so clones, 80% to 90% of them found once; the top ten carry roughly 8.3%. The CDR3 totals 15 residues. Germline lookup yields CDR1 SGHAT and CDR2 FQNNGV. The junction had 3 bases not matched to a gene; V was cut back by 1 base and J by 4 bases.

The sequenced material came from peripheral blood. The chain recombines TRBV11-2 with TRBJ1-5; 8 positions match TRBD1. This TCR came from a human donor with acute or convalescent COVID-19. The donor label of this sample is uncertain. In DNA form, the CDR3 reads TGTGCCAGCAGCTTAGCTGGGACAGGTAATCAGCCCCAGCATTTT. Protein sequence: CASSLAGTGNQPQHF. The full variable domain, in which reference TRBV11-2 and TRBJ1-5 provide the parts outside the CDR3, is EAGVAQSPRYKIIEKRQSVAFWCNPISGHATLYWYQQILGQGPKLLIQFQNNGVVDDSQLPKDRFSAERLKGVDSTLKIQPAKLEDSAVYLCASSLAGTGNQPQHFGDGTRLSIL.